Listed below are T cell receptor beta chains from one sample, sequenced in a study of cytomegalovirus exposure and HLA in healthy donors. The protocol was immunoSEQ multiplex PCR, while the TCRdb copy is restricted to in-frame clones and leaves out a portion. The sample consists of 140,000 to 150,000 clones, over 60% of them appearing once. The sample taken for sequencing was PBMCs. These receptors all stem from a woman between 35 and 50 years old in good health and CMV-seronegative. The CDR3 runs from the conserved cysteine through the conserved F or W. The D gene is left open where the match is weak. The size entry is marked missing in some rows and otherwise reads once, few, many or a size class.

TRBV2,.,TRBJ2-4,TRBD1,CASSRDSNIQYF,TGTGCCAGCAGCCGGGACAGTAACATTCAGTACTTC
TRBV14,.,TRBJ2-3,.,CAISRTGTDTQYF,TGTGCCATCTCTCGGACAGGCACAGATACGCAGTATTTT
TRBV28,few,TRBJ1-1,TRBD1,CASSSGTGYSTEAFF,TGTGCCAGCAGTTCCGGGACAGGTTACAGCACTGAAGCTTTCTTT
TRBV5-4,.,TRBJ1-2,TRBD1,CASSLEGGQNYGYTF,TGTGCCAGCAGCTTGGAAGGGGGACAGAACTATGGCTACACCTTC
TRBV6-1,few,TRBJ2-3,TRBD2,CASSGGAGVGRTQYF,TGTGCCAGCAGTGGAGGAGCGGGAGTGGGCCGAACGCAGTATTTT
TRBV11-2,.,TRBJ1-1,.,CASSRGTGNTEAFF,TGTGCCAGCAGCCGGGGGACGGGAAACACTGAAGCTTTCTTT
TRBV9,.,TRBJ1-1,TRBD1,CASSLQGGGTEAFF,TGTGCCAGCAGCTTACAGGGGGGCGGCACTGAAGCTTTCTTT
TRBV25-1,.,TRBJ2-1,.,CASGADLYNEQFF,TGTGCCAGCGGCGCGGATCTCTACAATGAGCAGTTCTTC
TRBV19,.,TRBJ2-1,.,CASSTPRVAESYNEQFF,TGTGCCAGTAGTACCCCCCGAGTAGCGGAGTCCTACAATGAGCAGTTCTTC
TRBV10-2,.,TRBJ2-1,.,CASTPGTTYNEQFF,TGCGCCAGCACCCCAGGAACAACCTACAATGAGCAGTTCTTC
TRBV19,.,TRBJ2-2,.,CASSPVRDTPFTGELFF,TGTGCCAGTAGTCCGGTTCGGGACACTCCTTTCACCGGGGAGCTGTTTTTT
TRBV4-2,few,TRBJ1-1,.,CASSQEGRRGSTEAFF,TGTGCCAGCAGCCAAGAAGGACGACGGGGTAGTACTGAAGCTTTCTTT
TRBV18,once,TRBJ2-3,.,CASSPGTGTDTQYF,TGTGCCAGCTCACCTGGGACTGGCACAGATACGCAGTATTTT
TRBV5-1,once,TRBJ1-3,.,CASTPQVGSGNTIYF,TGCGCCAGCACCCCACAGGTCGGCTCTGGAAACACCATATATTTT
TRBV27,.,TRBJ1-1,TRBD1,CASTLHRGLNTEAFF,TGTGCCAGCACCCTTCACAGGGGGTTGAACACTGAAGCTTTCTTT
TRBV29-1,.,TRBJ2-3,TRBD2,CSVRREGRTDTQYF,TGCAGCGTTCGCCGGGAGGGACGCACAGATACGCAGTATTTT